This T cell receptor (beta chain) was documented in a study of blood T cell repertoires in COVID-19. Original data processing: It was from reference gene primer amplification that nucleated cell counts were estimated. Produced via immunoSEQ multiplex PCR; TCRdb's table is partial and in-frame only. Clone size and the V and J calls come from that table; the DNA yielded D and trimming. The sample lists under 250,000 clones; roughly nine tenths were seen once. Germline-derived CDR1 and CDR2 are SGHDT and YYEEEE. CDR3 length equals 15 residues. Trimming cost V 0 bases and J 7 bases; bases outside gene matches: 3.

What was sequenced was peripheral blood. The receptor was derived from a man aged 55 to 70 with acute or convalescent COVID-19. The genes are TRBV5-6 and TRBJ1-6; 8 bases align to TRBD1. This CDR3 is CASSLGDRGNSPLHF. The CDR3 DNA is TGTGCCAGCAGCTTGGGCGACAGGGGAAATTCACCCCTCCACTTT.